This TCR beta chain was observed in a study of T cells in tuberculosis. General study points: A GMM-specific repertoire classifier reached 85% to 90% accuracy, AUROC 0.85 to 0.95. The TCR-beta difference was not significant; alpha differences partly reflected length. Active tuberculosis TCR-alpha repertoires lay closer to GMM-specific TCRs than IGRA-negative controls, suggesting clonal expansion.

Time point given: new active TB diagnosis, blood taken before or within 7 days of starting treatment. HIV-seronegative South African adults aged 18 years or older had newly diagnosed active tuberculosis. Comments on this clone: What it binds is unknown.

The table came from immunoSEQ multiplex PCR; TCRdb's copy has only in-frame clones and leaves some out. The top ten clones hold 15% of a sample with tens of thousands of clones, around 85% of them seen once. The material sequenced was PBMCs, taken at tuberculosis diagnosis. The sequence was collected from an adult with tuberculosis.

The CDR3 protein is CASSFMTSGSSYNEQFF. The CDR3 DNA sequence: TGTGCCAGCAGCTTTATGACTAGCGGGAGCTCCTACAATGAGCAGTTCTTC. J is TRBJ2-1 and V is TRBV7-2; the match to TRBD2 covers 12 bases. The CDR3 loop spans 17 amino acids. The germline CDR1 and CDR2 sequences are SGHTA and FQGNSA. V gave up 3 bases and J gave up 0 bases; unmatched junction bases: 3.